These T cell receptor beta chains were read from a single sample in a study of blood T cell repertoires in COVID-19. Sequencing used immunoSEQ multiplex PCR; TCRdb keeps in-frame clones, though not all of them. The table shows around 200,000 clones, with around 85% occurring only once. Sequences were obtained from PBMCs or T cells enriched from blood (not recorded which). The receptors originated from a middle-aged man who had recovered from COVID-19. The CDR3 runs from the conserved cysteine through the conserved F or W. A D gene is named only where the DNA matches it firmly. A row's size may be missing; if present it is once, few, many or a size class.

v_gene,abundance,d_gene,j_gene,len,CDR3aa,CDR3nt
TRBV11-2,-,-,TRBJ1-1,13,CASSFLPGTEAFF,TGTGCCAGCAGCTTCCTTCCGGGTACTGAAGCTTTCTTT
TRBV11-3,-,TRBD1,TRBJ1-2,15,CASSLDQTGLYGYTF,TGTGCCAGCAGCTTAGATCAGACAGGGCTTTATGGCTACACCTTC
TRBV9,once,-,TRBJ2-7,13,CASSLGGFDEQYF,TGTGCCAGCAGTCTTGGAGGTTTCGACGAGCAGTACTTC
TRBV30,-,-,TRBJ2-5,12,CAWKLPEETQYF,TGTGCCTGGAAACTACCAGAAGAGACCCAGTACTTC
TRBV7-2,-,TRBD2,TRBJ2-5,16,CASSLAGGGVGETQYF,TGTGCCAGCAGCTTAGCGGGCGGGGGGGTCGGTGAGACCCAGTACTTC
TRBV10-3,few,-,TRBJ1-2,14,CAISESSANYGYTF,TGTGCCATCAGTGAGTCATCCGCTAACTATGGCTACACCTTC
TRBV3-1/TRBV3-2,once,-,TRBJ1-1,13,CASSQGTVTEAFF,TGTGCCAGCAGCCAGGGTACAGTCACTGAAGCTTTCTTT
TRBV14,-,TRBD1,TRBJ1-4,12,CASSQETGKLFF,TGTGCCAGCAGCCAAGAGACAGGGAAACTGTTTTTT
TRBV19,once,-,TRBJ2-1,19,CASSNRAGNIIRTYNEQFF,TGTGCCAGTAGTAATCGGGCAGGGAATATAATCCGAACCTACAATGAGCAGTTCTTC
TRBV7-3,-,TRBD1,TRBJ1-5,15,CASSPGQTSNQPQHF,TGTGCCAGCAGCCCGGGACAGACAAGCAATCAGCCCCAGCATTTT
TRBV7-6,-,TRBD2,TRBJ2-7,16,CASSPLGAGGPGEQYF,TGTGCCAGCAGCCCCCTCGGGGCGGGAGGGCCGGGAGAGCAGTACTTC
TRBV4-1,-,TRBD1,TRBJ1-5,15,CASSRDRVGNQPQHF,TGCGCCAGCAGCCGAGACAGGGTCGGCAATCAGCCCCAGCATTTT
TRBV6-5,-,TRBD1,TRBJ1-5,15,CASIRDRDSNQPQHF,TGTGCCAGCATTAGGGACAGGGATAGCAATCAGCCCCAGCATTTT
TRBV5-1,-,TRBD1,TRBJ1-3,16,CASSSVPQGAGNTIYF,TGCGCCAGCAGCTCCGTACCGCAGGGGGCAGGAAACACCATATATTTT
TRBV30,-,TRBD1,TRBJ2-7,13,CAWSWTGGDEQYF,TGTGCCTGGAGTTGGACAGGGGGCGACGAGCAGTACTTC
TRBV18,-,-,TRBJ2-2,16,CASSPSMTGNTGELFF,TGTGCCAGCTCACCGTCCATGACAGGGAACACCGGGGAGCTGTTTTTT
TRBV30,-,TRBD1,TRBJ1-5,13,CAWSDRGLQPQHF,TGTGCCTGGAGTGACAGGGGTCTCCAGCCCCAGCATTTT
TRBV19,-,-,TRBJ1-1,13,CASQMLGGTEAFF,TGTGCCAGCCAGATGCTCGGGGGCACTGAAGCTTTCTTT
TRBV11-2,-,-,TRBJ2-3,14,CASSFPGLPNTQYF,TGTGCCAGCAGCTTCCCGGGACTCCCAAATACGCAGTATTTT
TRBV3-1/TRBV3-2,-,-,TRBJ1-4,14,CASSPRGINEKLFF,TGTGCCAGCAGCCCGAGGGGGATTAATGAAAAACTGTTTTTT
TRBV28,few,-,TRBJ1-4,14,CASSLGRANEKLFF,TGTGCCAGCAGTTTGGGCAGGGCGAACGAAAAACTGTTTTTT
TRBV29-1,-,-,TRBJ1-1,12,CSVSGRYTEAFF,TGCAGCGTCTCAGGGAGGTACACTGAAGCTTTCTTT
TRBV5-1,-,TRBD1,TRBJ2-2,15,CASSHDRGMGGELFF,TGCGCCAGCAGCCACGACAGGGGTATGGGCGGGGAGCTGTTTTTT
TRBV19,-,TRBD1,TRBJ1-5,14,CASTEDRGHQPQHF,TGTGCCAGTACCGAGGACAGGGGCCATCAGCCCCAGCATTTT
TRBV25-1,-,-,TRBJ2-7,13,CASSEPGRHEQYF,TGTGCCAGCAGTGAACCAGGGCGGCACGAGCAGTACTTC
TRBV6-5,-,-,TRBJ1-1,14,CASTQEGGNTEAFF,TGTGCCAGCACCCAGGAAGGGGGGAACACTGAAGCTTTCTTT
TRBV24-1,-,-,TRBJ1-5,15,CATSVSEDSNQPQHF,TGTGCCACCAGTGTCTCAGAAGATAGCAATCAGCCCCAGCATTTT
TRBV2,-,-,TRBJ2-1,15,CASTRHSGNANEQFF,TGTGCCAGCACACGACATAGCGGAAATGCGAATGAGCAGTTCTTC
TRBV5-1,-,-,TRBJ2-1,14,CASSFKDSLNEQFF,TGCGCCAGCAGCTTTAAGGACTCCCTCAATGAGCAGTTCTTC
TRBV9,-,-,TRBJ1-3,15,CASRGEQSSGNTIYF,TGTGCCAGCAGGGGTGAACAGTCCTCTGGAAACACCATATATTTT
TRBV6-5,-,-,TRBJ1-5,14,CASSPRDSNQPQHF,TGTGCCAGCAGCCCACGGGATTCCAATCAGCCCCAGCATTTT
TRBV6-6,-,-,TRBJ1-3,15,CASSPRTDPLNTIYF,TGTGCCAGCAGTCCCCGGACAGACCCATTAAACACCATATATTTT
TRBV7-6,-,TRBD2,TRBJ2-7,15,CASSLGTSGGLEQYF,TGTGCCAGCAGCTTAGGTACTAGCGGGGGACTCGAGCAGTACTTC
TRBV18,-,TRBD1,TRBJ1-1,15,CASSPGTGFNTEAFF,TGTGCCAGCTCACCAGGGACAGGATTCAACACTGAAGCTTTCTTT
TRBV21-1,once,-,TRBJ1-5,12,CASHGQGVPQHF,TGTGCCAGCCATGGACAGGGGGTACCCCAGCATTTT
TRBV3-1/TRBV3-2,-,-,TRBJ2-7,12,CASSQAVYEQYF,TGTGCCAGCAGCCAAGCGGTCTACGAGCAGTACTTC
TRBV7-9,-,-,TRBJ1-6,14,CASSLVAGIPPLHF,TGTGCCAGCAGCTTAGTCGCAGGAATTCCACCCCTCCACTTT
TRBV7-3,-,-,TRBJ1-1,15,CASSPRGGRDTEAFF,TGTGCCAGCAGCCCAAGGGGGGGAAGGGACACTGAAGCTTTCTTT
TRBV5-1,-,TRBD1,TRBJ2-7,13,CASSLTGVGEQYF,TGCGCCAGCAGCTTGACAGGGGTGGGAGAGCAGTACTTC
TRBV6-5,-,-,TRBJ1-2,10,CASSYLWACF,TGTGCCAGCAGTTACTTGTGGGCTTGCTTC
TRBV5-4,-,TRBD1,TRBJ2-7,14,CASSRTGASYEQYF,TGTGCCAGCAGCCGGACAGGGGCTTCCTACGAGCAGTACTTC
TRBV28,-,TRBD2,TRBJ2-7,17,CASSSIRSGRPVREQYF,TGTGCCAGCAGTTCAATCCGTAGCGGGAGGCCAGTACGAGAGCAGTACTTC
TRBV28,-,-,TRBJ1-4,16,CASSYLSGATNEKLFF,TGTGCCAGCAGTTACCTTTCAGGTGCAACTAATGAAAAACTGTTTTTT
TRBV5-4,-,-,TRBJ2-1,15,CASSSSLVRVNEQFF,TGTGCCAGCAGCTCCTCCCTTGTCCGGGTAAATGAGCAGTTCTTC
TRBV14,-,-,TRBJ2-3,16,CASSQRTGSPSDTQYF,TGTGCCAGCAGCCAACGCACCGGGAGTCCTTCAGATACGCAGTATTTT
TRBV4-1,-,-,TRBJ2-7,14,CASSHSGQIYEQYF,TGCGCCAGCAGCCACAGCGGACAGATTTACGAGCAGTACTTC
TRBV10-3,-,TRBD1,TRBJ2-7,14,CAISERQGNYEQYF,TGTGCCATCAGTGAGAGACAGGGAAACTACGAGCAGTACTTC
TRBV5-1,-,TRBD1,TRBJ1-2,16,CASRHLQGAGRYGYTF,TGCGCCAGCAGACATTTACAGGGGGCAGGACGCTATGGCTACACCTTC
TRBV10-3,-,-,TRBJ2-6,17,CAISATTSVAGANVLTF,TGTGCCATCAGTGCAACTACTTCGGTGGCAGGGGCCAACGTCCTGACTTTC
TRBV29-1,-,TRBD1,TRBJ1-2,14,CSAGPDRGNYGYTF,TGCAGCGCTGGGCCCGACAGGGGAAACTATGGCTACACCTTC
TRBV28,many,-,TRBJ1-2,13,CASSSRQVYGYTF,TGTGCCAGCAGTTCAAGACAGGTCTATGGCTACACCTTC
TRBV28,-,-,TRBJ1-6,16,CASSLRRYPYNSPLHF,TGTGCCAGCAGTTTACGCCGGTACCCCTATAATTCACCCCTCCACTTT
TRBV5-4,once,-,TRBJ2-1,13,CASSLAQFNEQFF,TGTGCCAGCAGCTTGGCCCAATTCAATGAGCAGTTCTTC
TRBV11-3,-,TRBD2,TRBJ2-7,15,CASSLGFSGSNEQYF,TGTGCCAGCAGCTTAGGTTTCAGCGGGAGTAACGAGCAGTACTTC
TRBV13,-,TRBD1,TRBJ2-1,15,CASSLNRGRPNEQFF,TGTGCCAGCAGCTTAAATAGGGGGCGGCCCAATGAGCAGTTCTTC
TRBV14,-,TRBD1,TRBJ1-6,15,CASSPIGQANSPLHF,TGTGCCAGCAGCCCGATTGGACAGGCGAATTCACCCCTCCACTTT
TRBV4-1,-,TRBD1,TRBJ2-7,15,CASSQTGTPSYEQYF,TGCGCCAGCAGCCAGACAGGGACACCTTCCTACGAGCAGTACTTC
TRBV5-4,-,-,TRBJ1-1,15,CASSPQTGLNTEAFF,TGTGCCAGCAGCCCCCAGACAGGTCTGAACACTGAAGCTTTCTTT
TRBV10-1,-,-,TRBJ2-7,13,CASRADSSYEQYF,TGCGCCAGCAGGGCGGATAGCTCCTACGAGCAGTACTTC
TRBV19,-,TRBD2,TRBJ2-1,15,CASRLAGGPYNEQFF,TGTGCCAGTAGGCTAGCGGGGGGGCCCTACAATGAGCAGTTCTTC